A single sample is the source of the 2 T cell receptor beta chains below, sequenced in a study of cytomegalovirus exposure and HLA in healthy donors (dated by TCRdb to about 2017). The library relied on the immunoSEQ multiplex PCR assay. A mixture of 60 forward primers for TCR Vbeta segments and 13 reverse primers for TCR Jbeta segments was used in the multiplex PCR. TCRdb limited this immuneACCESS table to in-frame rearrangements with V and J called. A share of clones is missing; checked studies link under half to unresolved V genes, and the rest is unexplained. This sample has 150,000 to 200,000 clones in its table, and approximately 80% of those were observed once. The ten top clones hold around 5% of the sample. The sequenced sample consisted of PBMCs. These receptors were collected from a man aged 18 to 29 in good health and CMV-seronegative.

This clone was detected many times. The chain links TRBV19 to TRBJ1-5; 10 bases map to TRBD1. The ends lost 4 bases at V and 9 bases at J; junction bases unmatched: 3. CDR1 is LNHDA, CDR2 SQIVND, per germline (reference sequence). The CDR3 is 13 residues long. The CDR3 DNA follows: TGTGCCAGTAGTACCGACAGGGGGCGGCCCCAGCATTTT. The encoded protein is CASSTDRGRPQHF.

The chain combines TRBV28 with TRBJ1-5; possibly TRBD1 for D (5 bases). CDR3 size: 15 residues. Trimming removed 6 bases at V and 7 bases at J, with 19 bases between. Germline V CDR1 and CDR2: MDHEN, SYDVKM. CDR3 in amino acids: CASSRGTPRGQPQHF. DNA for the CDR3: TGTGCCAGCAGCCGCGGGACCCCTCGGGGCCAGCCCCAGCATTTT.